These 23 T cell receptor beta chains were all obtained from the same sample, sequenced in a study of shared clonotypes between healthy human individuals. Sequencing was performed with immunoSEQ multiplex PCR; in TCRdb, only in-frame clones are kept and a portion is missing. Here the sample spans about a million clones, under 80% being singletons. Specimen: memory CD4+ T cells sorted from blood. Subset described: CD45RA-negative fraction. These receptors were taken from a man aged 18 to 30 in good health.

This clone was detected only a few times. Here the CDR3 DNA reads TGTGCCATCCGGGGACTAGCGGGAGTAGGCACAGATACGCAGTATTTT. Amino acids: CAIRGLAGVGTDTQYF. The chain combines TRBV10-3 with TRBJ2-3; 14 positions agree with TRBD2. The CDR3 sequence is 16 residues long. CDR1 is ENHRY, CDR2 SYGVKD, per germline. With 8 bases clipped from V and 1 base from J, the junction kept 5 bases outside the gene matches.

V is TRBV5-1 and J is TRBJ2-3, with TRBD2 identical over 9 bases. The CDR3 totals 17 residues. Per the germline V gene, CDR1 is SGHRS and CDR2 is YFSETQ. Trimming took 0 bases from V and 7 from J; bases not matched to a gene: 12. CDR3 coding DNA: TGCGCCAGCAGCTTGGAAGCGGGGGGCCACAGGGGAAATACGCAGTATTTT. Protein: CASSLEAGGHRGNTQYF.

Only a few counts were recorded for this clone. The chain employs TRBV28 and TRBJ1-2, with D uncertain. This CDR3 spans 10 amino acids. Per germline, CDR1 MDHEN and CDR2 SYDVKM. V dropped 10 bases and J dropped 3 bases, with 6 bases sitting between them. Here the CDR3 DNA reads TGTGCCACCCAGCACTATGGCTACACCTTC. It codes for CATQHYGYTF.

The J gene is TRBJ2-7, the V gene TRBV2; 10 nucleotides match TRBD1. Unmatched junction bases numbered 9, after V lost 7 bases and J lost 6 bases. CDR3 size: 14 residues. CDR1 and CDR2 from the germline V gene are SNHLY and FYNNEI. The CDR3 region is CASNFDRGRGEQYF. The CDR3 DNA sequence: TGTGCCAGCAACTTTGACAGGGGGCGCGGCGAGCAGTACTTC.

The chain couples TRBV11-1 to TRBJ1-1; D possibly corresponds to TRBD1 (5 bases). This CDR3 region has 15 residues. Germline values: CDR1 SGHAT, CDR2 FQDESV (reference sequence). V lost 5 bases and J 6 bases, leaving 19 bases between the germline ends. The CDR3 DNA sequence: TGTGCCAGCAGCCTGAAGGTGGGGCGAGGGTCTGAAGCTTTCTTT. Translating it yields CASSLKVGRGSEAFF.

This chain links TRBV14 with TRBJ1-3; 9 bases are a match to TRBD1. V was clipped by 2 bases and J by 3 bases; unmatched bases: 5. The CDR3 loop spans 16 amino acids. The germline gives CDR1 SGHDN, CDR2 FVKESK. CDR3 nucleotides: TGTGCCAGCAGCCAACTAGGGACAGGGAGTGGAAACACCATATATTTT. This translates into CASSQLGTGSGNTIYF.

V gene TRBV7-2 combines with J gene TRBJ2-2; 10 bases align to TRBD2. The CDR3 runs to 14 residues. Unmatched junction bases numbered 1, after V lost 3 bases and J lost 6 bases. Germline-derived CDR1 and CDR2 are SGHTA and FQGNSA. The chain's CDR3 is CASSLGTSAGELFF. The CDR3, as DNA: TGTGCCAGCAGCTTGGGGACTAGCGCCGGGGAGCTGTTTTTT.

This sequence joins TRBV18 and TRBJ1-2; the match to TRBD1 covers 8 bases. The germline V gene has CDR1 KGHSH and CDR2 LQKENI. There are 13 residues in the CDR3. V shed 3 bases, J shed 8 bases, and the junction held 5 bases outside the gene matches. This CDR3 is CASSPQGAEGYTF. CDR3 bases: TGTGCCAGCTCACCGCAGGGGGCGGAAGGCTACACCTTC.

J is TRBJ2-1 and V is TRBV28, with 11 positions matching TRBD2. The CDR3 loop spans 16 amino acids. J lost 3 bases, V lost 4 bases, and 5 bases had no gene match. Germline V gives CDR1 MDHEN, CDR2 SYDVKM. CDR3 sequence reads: CASSYRTSGYYNEQFF. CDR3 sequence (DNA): TGTGCCAGCAGTTATCGGACTAGCGGGTACTACAATGAGCAGTTCTTC. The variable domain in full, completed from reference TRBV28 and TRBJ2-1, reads DVKVTQSSRYLVKRTGEKVFLECVQDMDHENMFWYRQDPGLGLRLIYFSYDVKMKEKGDIPEGYSVSREKKERFSLILESASTNQTSMYLCASSYRTSGYYNEQFFGPGTRLTVL.

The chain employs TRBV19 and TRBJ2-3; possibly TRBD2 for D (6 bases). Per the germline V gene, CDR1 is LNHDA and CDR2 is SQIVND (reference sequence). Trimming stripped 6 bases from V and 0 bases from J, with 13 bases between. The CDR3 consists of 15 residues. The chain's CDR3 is CASRTLALSTDTQYF. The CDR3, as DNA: TGTGCCAGTAGGACCCTAGCGCTAAGCACAGATACGCAGTATTTT.

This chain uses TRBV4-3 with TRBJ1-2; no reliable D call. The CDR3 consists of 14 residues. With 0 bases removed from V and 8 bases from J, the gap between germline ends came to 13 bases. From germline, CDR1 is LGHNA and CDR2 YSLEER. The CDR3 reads CASSQEMRSGGYTF. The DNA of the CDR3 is TGCGCCAGCAGCCAAGAAATGAGGTCCGGAGGCTACACCTTC.

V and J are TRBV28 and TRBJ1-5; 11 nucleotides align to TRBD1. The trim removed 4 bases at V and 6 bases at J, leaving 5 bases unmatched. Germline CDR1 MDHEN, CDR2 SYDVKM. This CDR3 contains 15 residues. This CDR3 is CASSSTGTGGQPQHF. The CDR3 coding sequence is TGTGCCAGCAGTTCAACCGGGACAGGGGGTCAGCCCCAGCATTTT.

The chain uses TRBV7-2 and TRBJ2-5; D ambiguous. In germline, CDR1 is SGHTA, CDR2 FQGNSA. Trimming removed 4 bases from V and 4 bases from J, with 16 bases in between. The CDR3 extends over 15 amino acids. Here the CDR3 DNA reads TGTGCCAGCAGCTCCCAGCGTCGGAGTGGAGAGACCCAGTACTTC. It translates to CASSSQRRSGETQYF.

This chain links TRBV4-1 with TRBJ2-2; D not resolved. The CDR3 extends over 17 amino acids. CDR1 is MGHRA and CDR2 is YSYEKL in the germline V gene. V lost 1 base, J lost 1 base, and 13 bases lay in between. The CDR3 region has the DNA TGCGCCAGCAGCCAAGCTCTAGGACCGTTGAACACCGGGGAGCTGTTTTTT. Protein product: CASSQALGPLNTGELFF.

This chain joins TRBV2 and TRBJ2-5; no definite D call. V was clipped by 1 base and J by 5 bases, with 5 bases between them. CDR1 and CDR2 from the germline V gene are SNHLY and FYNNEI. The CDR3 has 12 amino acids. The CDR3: CASSEGWETQYF. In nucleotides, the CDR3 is TGTGCCAGCAGTGAAGGTTGGGAGACCCAGTACTTC.

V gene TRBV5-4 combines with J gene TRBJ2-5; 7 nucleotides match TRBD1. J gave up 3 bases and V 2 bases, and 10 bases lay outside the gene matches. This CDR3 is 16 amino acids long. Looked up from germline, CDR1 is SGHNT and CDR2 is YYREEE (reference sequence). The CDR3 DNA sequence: TGTGCCAGCAGCTTCGGGGCAACTACAGGGGAAGAGACCCAGTACTTC. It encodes CASSFGATTGEETQYF.

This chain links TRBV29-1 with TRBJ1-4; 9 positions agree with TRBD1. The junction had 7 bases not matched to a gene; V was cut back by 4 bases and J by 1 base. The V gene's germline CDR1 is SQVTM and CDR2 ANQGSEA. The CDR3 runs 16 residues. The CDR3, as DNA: TGCAGCGTTGCTGGGCACAGGGGGCAAACTAATGAAAAACTGTTTTTT. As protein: CSVAGHRGQTNEKLFF.

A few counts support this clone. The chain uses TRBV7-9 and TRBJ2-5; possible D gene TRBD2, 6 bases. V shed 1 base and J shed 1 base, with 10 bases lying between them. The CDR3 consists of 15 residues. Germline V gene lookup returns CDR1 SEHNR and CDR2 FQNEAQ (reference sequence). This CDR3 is CASSLGMGGQETQYF. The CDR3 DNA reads TGTGCCAGCAGCTTAGGGATGGGGGGCCAAGAGACCCAGTACTTC. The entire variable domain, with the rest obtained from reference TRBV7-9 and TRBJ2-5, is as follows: DTGVSQNPRHKITKRGQNVTFRCDPISEHNRLYWYRQTLGQGPEFLTYFQNEAQLEKSRLLSDRFSAERPKGSFSTLEIQRTEQGDSAMYLCASSLGMGGQETQYFGPGTRLLVL.

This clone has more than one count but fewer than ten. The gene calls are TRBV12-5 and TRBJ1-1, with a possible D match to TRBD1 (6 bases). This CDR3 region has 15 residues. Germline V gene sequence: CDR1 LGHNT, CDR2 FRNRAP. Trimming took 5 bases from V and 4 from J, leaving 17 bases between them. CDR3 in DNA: TGTGCTAGTGGTCTCGAGACAGGTAGAGGCACTGAAGCTTTCTTT. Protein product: CASGLETGRGTEAFF. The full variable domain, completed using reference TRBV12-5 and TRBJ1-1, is DARVTQTPRHKVTEMGQEVTMRCQPILGHNTVFWYRQTMMQGLELLAYFRNRAPLDDSGMPKDRFSAEMPDATLATLKIQPSEPRDSAVYFCASGLETGRGTEAFFGQGTRLTVV.

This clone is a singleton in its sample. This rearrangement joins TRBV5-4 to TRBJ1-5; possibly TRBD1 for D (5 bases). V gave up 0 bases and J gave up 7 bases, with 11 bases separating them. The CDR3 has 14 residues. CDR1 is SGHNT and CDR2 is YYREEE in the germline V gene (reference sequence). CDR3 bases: TGTGCCAGCAGCTTGGAACCCGCAGGGCAGCCCCAGCATTTT. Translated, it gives CASSLEPAGQPQHF.

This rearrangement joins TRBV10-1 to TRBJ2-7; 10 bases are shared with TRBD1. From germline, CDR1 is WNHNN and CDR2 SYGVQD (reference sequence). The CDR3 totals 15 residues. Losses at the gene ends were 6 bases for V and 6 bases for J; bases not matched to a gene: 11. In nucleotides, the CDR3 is TGCGCCAGCAGCCCCCCGGGACAGGGGCTTTCCGAGCAGTACTTC. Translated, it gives CASSPPGQGLSEQYF.

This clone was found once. For the CDR3, the DNA is TGTGCCAGCAGTTTAAGCCGGGACCTTATTAACTATGGCTACACCTTC. It specifies CASSLSRDLINYGYTF. The J gene is TRBJ1-2, the V gene TRBV28; a weak D match, TRBD1 (5 bases). V shed 2 bases and J shed 1 base, with 14 bases lying between them. Germline CDR1 and CDR2: MDHEN and SYDVKM. This CDR3 has 16 residues.

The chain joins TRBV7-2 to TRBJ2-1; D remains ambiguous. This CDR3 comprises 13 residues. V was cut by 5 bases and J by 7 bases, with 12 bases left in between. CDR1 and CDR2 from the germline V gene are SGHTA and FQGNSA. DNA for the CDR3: TGTGCCAGCAGCACCGGCCGGCGGAATGAGCAGTTCTTC. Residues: CASSTGRRNEQFF.